The clone carrying this T cell receptor (beta chain) is a singleton in its sample. These data are taken from a study of T cell changes during pregnancy in multiple sclerosis. The table came from immunoSEQ multiplex PCR; TCRdb's copy has only in-frame clones and leaves some out. Among over 45,000 clones, 85% to 95% were seen once, and the ten largest hold around 2.5%. Germline CDR1 reads MNHEY; CDR2 reads SMNVEV (reference sequence). J lost 5 bases, V lost 6 bases, and 12 bases had no gene match. The CDR3 has 15 amino acids. V is TRBV27 and J is TRBJ2-5, with 7 nucleotides matching TRBD2. The starting material was CD8+ T cells from peripheral blood mononuclear cells, obtained in the third trimester of pregnancy. The source of this sequence is a female donor with multiple sclerosis, enrolled in a pregnancy study. The CDR3 DNA sequence: TGTGCCAGCAGCCTTTCGGGGGGAATCGGGGAGACCCAGTACTTC. It specifies CASSLSGGIGETQYF.